Listed here is a single T cell receptor beta chain. The protocol was immunoSEQ multiplex PCR, while the TCRdb copy is restricted to in-frame clones and leaves out a portion. The table records 150,000 or so clones, 85% to 90% of them present only once. This sample is drawn from a study of cytomegalovirus exposure and HLA in healthy donors. The CDR3 has 11 amino acids. V dropped 6 bases and J dropped 3 bases, with 5 bases sitting between them. Germline CDR1 MNHNY, CDR2 SVGAGI (reference sequence). The TCR was taken from a woman aged 18-29 years in good health and CMV-seropositive. The sequencing sample was made of PBMCs. The genes are TRBV6-6 and TRBJ2-5; D gene uncertain. The CDR3 loop reads CASRREETQYF. CDR3 DNA: TGTGCCAGCAGACGAGAAGAGACCCAGTACTTC.